Listed below are T cell receptor beta chains from one sample, sequenced in a study of T cells in Graves' hyperthyroidism and ophthalmopathy. TCRdb re-called the multiplex PCR reads through MiXCR, storing one row per CDR3 protein. The table shows hundreds of thousands of distinct CDR3 sequences, with about 24% occurring only once. Sequencing was done on a sample of blood. These receptors all come from a woman in her thirties with Graves' ophthalmopathy. Each CDR3 is given without its conserved first and last residue. A D gene is named only where the DNA matches it firmly. Clone size is given for some rows only: seen once, a few or many times, or a class if the clone is expanded.

TRBV9 | few | - | ASSVAAGSGETQY
TRBV11-1 | many | TRBD2 | ASSSVGVTSEIGELF
TRBV5-1 | - | - | ASSPGGGEDTEAF
TRBV6-4 | many | - | ASSGTTTGELF
TRBV12-3/TRBV12-4 | - | - | ASRWGDGANVLT
TRBV5-6 | many | TRBD2 | ASSYSGLAATYEQY
TRBV27 | many | - | ASSSTNLDTEAF
TRBV6-2/TRBV6-3 | - | - | ASSYSIKRGGDTEAF
TRBV20-1 | few | - | SAPGPEGYT
TRBV28 | once | - | ASSPPGTYQPQH
TRBV19 | many | - | ASSIGQPFYEQY
TRBV4-2 | many | - | ASSQVQPESYGYT
TRBV6-1 | few | TRBD2 | ASRSTGGGDTGELF
TRBV7-6 | many | - | ASSSYSSYEQY
TRBV12-3/TRBV12-4 | - | - | ASSWGGGYTEAF
TRBV9 | many | - | ASSVGVSVRETQY
TRBV5-1 | - | - | ASSSEGAPPYGYT
TRBV12-3/TRBV12-4 | - | - | ASKRGSNYGYT
TRBV24-1 | many | - | ATSGTFSWMGQETQY
TRBV12-3/TRBV12-4 | many | - | ASSLRENTEAF
TRBV6-2/TRBV6-3 | few | TRBD2 | ASSYSSSSGLDTGELF
TRBV27 | - | - | ASSSTPWSLSYNSPLH
TRBV6-5 | many | - | ASSYLSDRGETQY
TRBV11-2 | many | - | ASSTLTENTEAF
TRBV2 | many | - | ASTTEETQY
TRBV6-1 | many | TRBD2 | ASRLAGGGELF
TRBV6-1 | - | - | ASSEYQTQY
TRBV12-3/TRBV12-4 | - | - | ASSLNGPPKFYEQY
TRBV24-1 | many | - | ATSDHTGSYEQY
TRBV20-1 | many | - | SALGAANTGELF
TRBV12-3/TRBV12-4 | many | - | ASSLVRREPPQH
TRBV12-3/TRBV12-4 | many | - | ASGRRGNTGELF
TRBV9 | many | TRBD1 | ASSVAPVGTAYEQY
TRBV27 | - | - | ASSSSGLRLEQY
TRBV20-1 | many | - | SARGTQETQY
TRBV28 | many | - | AGGDGYT
TRBV10-3 | - | TRBD1 | AISRDRREETQY
TRBV19 | - | - | ASTKGPLNSNQPQH
TRBV6-2/TRBV6-3 | many | - | ASSYPGLFQSYEQY
TRBV27 | few | TRBD2 | ASSRRGEGLAKNIQY
TRBV6-2/TRBV6-3 | few | TRBD1 | ASSYSRQGAGGYT